Reported below is one T cell receptor beta chain. Sequencing relied on immunoSEQ assay v3.0, run at survey level. Sequenced by immunoSEQ multiplex PCR; TCRdb stores in-frame clones only, minus some. Of 25,000 to 35,000 clones in the sample, nearly 95% were seen once. Germline CDR1 reads SGHAT; CDR2 reads FQNNGV. CDR3 length: 17 residues. The junction had 12 bases not matched to a gene; V was cut back by 5 bases and J by 0 bases. The sample belongs to a study of long-term antiretroviral therapy in people with HIV. This rearrangement joins TRBV11-2 to TRBJ1-1, with 7 nucleotides matching TRBD1. This specimen was unsorted PBMCs, taken approximately 6.1 years after starting antiretroviral therapy. This TCR derives from a man in his thirties or forties with HIV. The CDR3 DNA sequence: TGTGCCAGCAGCGCCCGACAGGGCCCAAATATGAACACTGAAGCTTTCTTT. This encodes CASSARQGPNMNTEAFF.